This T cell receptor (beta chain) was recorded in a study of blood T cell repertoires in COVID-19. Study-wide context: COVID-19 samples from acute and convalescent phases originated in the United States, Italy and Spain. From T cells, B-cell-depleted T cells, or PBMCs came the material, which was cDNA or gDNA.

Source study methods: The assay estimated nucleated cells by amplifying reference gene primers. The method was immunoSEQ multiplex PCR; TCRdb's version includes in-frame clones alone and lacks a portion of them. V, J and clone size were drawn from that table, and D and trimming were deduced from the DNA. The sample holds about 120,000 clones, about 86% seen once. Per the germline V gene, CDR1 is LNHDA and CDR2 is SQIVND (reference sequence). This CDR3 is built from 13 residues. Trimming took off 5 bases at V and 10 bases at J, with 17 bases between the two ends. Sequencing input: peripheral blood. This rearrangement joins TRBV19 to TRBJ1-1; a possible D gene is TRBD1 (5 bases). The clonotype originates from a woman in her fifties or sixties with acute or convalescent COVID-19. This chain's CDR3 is CASSHIGPGGAFF. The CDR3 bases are TGTGCCAGTAGTCACATAGGGCCGGGGGGAGCTTTCTTT. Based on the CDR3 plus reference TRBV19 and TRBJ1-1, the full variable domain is DGGITQSPKYLFRKEGQNVTLSCEQNLNHDAMYWYRQDPGQGLRLIYYSQIVNDFQKGDIAEGYSVSREKKESFPLTVTSAQKNPTAFYLCASSHIGPGGAFFGQGTRLTVV.